The sequence of this T cell receptor beta chain was determined in a study of cytomegalovirus exposure and HLA in healthy donors. This clone was counted a single time. Its antigen is still unknown. Broader study findings: In a later analysis, HLA-C alleles had the fewest associated TCRs, DRB1 alleles the most.

Primers: 60 Vbeta forward and 13 Jbeta reverse. Produced via immunoSEQ multiplex PCR; TCRdb's table is partial and in-frame only. The sample lists 90,000 to 120,000 clones, around 80% seen once, with more than 4.5% in the top ten. Deletions cut 7 bases from V and 2 bases from J, with 12 bases between. This CDR3 contains 13 residues. The germline V gene has CDR1 MDHEN and CDR2 SYDVKM. The rearrangement links TRBV28 to TRBJ2-7; D remains unclear. The TCR comes from a female donor in good health and CMV-seropositive. Sequencing was done on a sample of PBMCs. CDR3 protein: CASTLDRTYEQYF. The CDR3 nucleotides read TGTGCCAGCACCCTAGACCGGACCTACGAGCAGTACTTC. The entire variable domain, with the rest obtained from reference TRBV28 and TRBJ2-7, is as follows: DVKVTQSSRYLVKRTGEKVFLECVQDMDHENMFWYRQDPGLGLRLIYFSYDVKMKEKGDIPEGYSVSREKKERFSLILESASTNQTSMYLCASTLDRTYEQYFGPGTRLTVT.